These 21 T cell receptor beta chains were sequenced from one sample in a study of HIV-infected patients and healthy controls (TCRdb year 2014). Whole blood was used without fractionating the cells, so the repertoire represented all peripheral T cells without sorting. Receptor libraries were prepared by 5' RACE. Sequenced using an Illumina MiSeq. Roughly 0.55 ug RNA was reverse transcribed with SuperScript III using primers against the alpha and beta constant regions. Separate alpha and beta chain libraries were made by chain-specific third strand synthesis with multiplexing indices. TCRdb trimmed public reads at Q25 via fastp, called clones via MiXCR and kept in-frame beta chains. Each record represents a unique CDR3 protein, reported with the most common genes and DNA among its rows. The table for this sample lists approximately 22,000 distinct CDR3 sequences; 8.5% of them were counted only once. About 4% of the sample is in the top ten clones.

Sequenced material: blood. These receptors were collected from an adult in good health.

This clonotype came up many times. The chain recombines TRBV7-2 with TRBJ2-3, with unresolved D. The CDR3 spans 11 residues. Germline-derived CDR1 and CDR2 are SGHTA and FQGNSA. V shed 9 bases and J shed 5 bases, with 9 bases lying between them. The CDR3 reads CASALGDTQYF. CDR3 in DNA: TGTGCCAGTGCTTTAGGAGATACGCAGTATTTT.

There are many counts of this clonotype. CDR3 bases: TGTGCCAGCAGCTTGGTCGGAGTGGGGGACTACGAGCAGTACTTC. Protein sequence: CASSLVGVGDYEQYF. This rearrangement joins TRBV5-4 to TRBJ2-7; D assignment may be TRBD1 or TRBD2 (5 bases each). V lost 0 bases and J lost 3, with 13 bases in between. The CDR3 is 15 amino acids. Germline-derived CDR1 and CDR2 are SGHNT and YYREEE (reference sequence).

The chain carries TRBV20-1 and TRBJ1-4; D not certain. The CDR3 is 12 amino acids. CDR1 DFQATT and CDR2 SNEGSKA come from the germline V gene (reference sequence). CDR3 coding DNA: TGCTCCCAGGATCTTTTAAGTGAAAAACTGTTTTTT. This gives the protein CSQDLLSEKLFF.

This clonotype appeared many times. The V call is TRBV18, the J call TRBJ2-3; either TRBD1 or TRBD2 may supply D (5 bases each). The CDR3 has 13 residues. CDR1 is KGHSH and CDR2 is LQKENI in the germline V gene. The ends were cut back, 3 bases at V and 7 bases at J, with 11 bases in the middle. The CDR3 sequence is CASSPNSGHTQYF. Written as DNA, the CDR3 is TGTGCCAGCTCACCTAACTCGGGGCATACGCAGTATTTT.

This clonotype was counted ten times or more. The chain recombines TRBV10-3 with TRBJ1-5; D perhaps matches TRBD1 (5 bases). V was cut by 3 bases and J by 4 bases, with 13 bases left in between. This CDR3 is built from 15 residues. Germline V gives CDR1 ENHRY, CDR2 SYGVKD. Written as DNA, the CDR3 is TGTGCCATCAGTGAATCGGGGGACGAAAATCAGCCCCAGCATTTT. Translating it yields CAISESGDENQPQHF.

At least ten counts were recorded for this clonotype. This rearrangement joins TRBV5-1 to TRBJ2-5; 7 nucleotides agree with TRBD1. The CDR3 has 15 amino acids. The germline V gene has CDR1 SGHRS and CDR2 YFSETQ. With V trimmed by 2 bases and J by 2 bases, 6 bases remained unmatched. For the CDR3, the DNA is TGCGCCAGCAGCTTAAACAGGGGACCGCAAGAGACCCAGTACTTC. Protein sequence: CASSLNRGPQETQYF.

There are many counts of this clonotype. The chain recombines TRBV12-3 or TRBV12-4 with TRBJ1-4; no reliable D call. Between the trimmed V and J ends, which lost 5 bases and 8 bases, there was a span of 12 bases. This CDR3 contains 13 residues. The CDR3 loop is CASSPGRREKLFF. The CDR3 DNA follows: TGTGCCAGCAGTCCCGGACGTCGAGAAAAACTGTTTTTT.

The chain combines TRBV5-6 with TRBJ2-7, with 9 bases aligning to TRBD1. The CDR3 loop spans 14 amino acids. V was pared by 7 bases and J by 9 bases, with 14 bases of the junction left unmatched. Germline lookup yields CDR1 SGHDT and CDR2 YYEEEE. The CDR3 DNA reads TGTGCCAGCGCGCCCGACAGGGGGGTTGTTGGGCAGTACTTC. It codes for CASAPDRGVVGQYF.

Within the sample, this clonotype is medium-sized (0.01 to 0.1%). The rearrangement links TRBV5-1 to TRBJ1-5, with a tentative D call TRBD1 (5 bases). V was cut by 0 bases and J by 4 bases, with 11 bases left in between. Germline V gene data show CDR1 as SGHRS and CDR2 as YFSETQ. The CDR3 length is 15 residues. In DNA, the CDR3 is TGCGCCAGCAGCTTGGGGGCGGGGGGTAATCAGCCCCAGCATTTT. Its protein is CASSLGAGGNQPQHF.

The table lists this clonotype with many counts. This chain connects TRBV4-3 to TRBJ1-1; tentative D call: TRBD1 (5 bases). The CDR3 length is 14 residues. The germline gives CDR1 LGHNA, CDR2 YSLEER. V gave up 6 bases and J gave up 5 bases, with 16 bases separating them. CDR3 nucleotides: TGCGCCAGCAGTAAGACAGCGGGGGAGACTGAAGCTTTCTTT. Residues: CASSKTAGETEAFF.

This clonotype occurred many times. The rearrangement uses TRBV5-1 and TRBJ1-1, with TRBD1 matching over 7 bases. V was clipped by 0 bases and J by 0 bases; unmatched bases: 5. This CDR3 comprises 16 residues. Germline CDR1 and CDR2: SGHRS and YFSETQ. CDR3 DNA: TGCGCCAGCAGCTTGGGGACGACAGGGATGAACACTGAAGCTTTCTTT. It is translated as CASSLGTTGMNTEAFF.

The rearrangement joins TRBV5-1 to TRBJ1-5; D not resolved. This CDR3 contains 16 residues. The germline V gene has CDR1 SGHRS and CDR2 YFSETQ. Trimming removed 1 base at V and 2 bases at J, with 13 bases between. The CDR3 spells CASSLFTPEGNQPQHF. In DNA form, the CDR3 reads TGCGCCAGCAGCTTGTTTACCCCCGAGGGCAATCAGCCCCAGCATTTT.

This clonotype is medium-sized. This chain joins TRBV3-1 and TRBJ2-7, with TRBD1 matching 7 bases. Germline loops: CDR1 LGHDT, CDR2 YNNKEL (reference sequence). The CDR3 contains 14 residues. Trimming cost V 4 bases and J 3 bases; bases outside gene matches: 6. CDR3 sequence: CASSLTGQSYEQYF. CDR3 in DNA: TGTGCCAGCAGCCTAACGGGACAGAGCTACGAGCAGTACTTC.

Ten or more counts support this clonotype. The chain couples TRBV10-1 to TRBJ2-5, with D unresolved. Deletions cut 3 bases from V and 1 base from J, with 0 bases between. There are 11 residues in the CDR3. Germline V lookup: CDR1 WNHNN, CDR2 SYGVQD (reference sequence). For the CDR3, the DNA is TGCGCCAGCAGTGACCAAGAGACCCAGTACTTC. It specifies CASSDQETQYF.

This clonotype was observed many times. An end of the junction does not agree with germline; a read error may underlie this. V gene TRBV6-5 combines with J gene TRBJ2-7; perhaps TRBD1 as D (6 bases). This CDR3 is 13 amino acids long. The germline CDR1 and CDR2 sequences are MNHEY and SVGAGI. In nucleotides, the CDR3 is TGTGCCAGCAGTTACTCGACAGGTGGGGGACCTTCTTTC. It codes for CASSYSTGGGPSF.

Comments on this clonotype: A read error may be the cause here, since a much bigger clone is one base away. This chain connects TRBV6-5 to TRBJ1-2, with D unclear. CDR3 length: 12 amino acids. Germline loops: CDR1 MNHEY, CDR2 SVGAGI. The CDR3 DNA reads TGTACCAGCAGTTTGCCAGGCTCTGGCTACACCTTC. Its translation: CTSSLPGSGYTF.

At least ten counts were recorded for this clonotype. This chain links TRBV28 with TRBJ1-4, with D perhaps TRBD1 (5 bases). Trimming pared 4 bases from V and 5 bases from J, leaving 17 bases between. The CDR3 is 16 amino acids. Germline loops: CDR1 MDHEN, CDR2 SYDVKM. In DNA form, the CDR3 reads TGTGCCAGCAGTTCAAACCTCGGGACGGGGAATGAAAAACTGTTTTTT. It translates to CASSSNLGTGNEKLFF. Complete variable domain (other parts from reference TRBV28 and TRBJ1-4): DVKVTQSSRYLVKRTGEKVFLECVQDMDHENMFWYRQDPGLGLRLIYFSYDVKMKEKGDIPEGYSVSREKKERFSLILESASTNQTSMYLCASSSNLGTGNEKLFFGSGTQLSVL.

This clonotype has at least ten counts. V usage is TRBV18 and J usage is TRBJ2-3; 12 nucleotides match TRBD2. The CDR3 spans 16 residues. V lost 2 bases to trimming and J lost 0 bases; unmatched junction nucleotides: 0. Germline CDR1 KGHSH, CDR2 LQKENI. CDR3 sequence: CASSPGLAGSTDTQYF. The CDR3 DNA reads as TGTGCCAGCTCACCAGGACTAGCGGGGAGCACAGATACGCAGTATTTT.

This clonotype was seen ten or more times. V gene TRBV20-1 combines with J gene TRBJ1-1; D ambiguous. This CDR3 comprises 12 residues. V was shortened by 2 bases and J by 4 bases, with 8 bases between the two germline ends. Germline CDR1 DFQATT, CDR2 SNEGSKA (reference sequence). As DNA, the CDR3 is TGCAGTGCTAGACCGAGGGCCACTGAAGCTTTCTTT. This encodes CSARPRATEAFF.

Note on this clonotype: A read error may explain this, as a much larger clone is one base away. This CDR3 fails to terminate in the conserved phenylalanine or tryptophan, so it likely reflects a read error. V is TRBV20-1 and J is TRBJ1-1, with 8 bases aligning to TRBD1. The J segment lost 4 bases and the V segment lost 7 bases, leaving 5 bases of the junction unmatched. The CDR3 totals 12 residues. CDR1 is DFQATT, CDR2 SNEGSKA, per germline (reference sequence). The DNA for the CDR3 is TGCAGTGGACAGGGGTCGCGCACTGAAGCTTTCTCT. This codes for CSGQGSRTEAFS.

This clonotype showed up many times. The rearrangement links TRBV29-1 to TRBJ2-3; D is perhaps TRBD2 (5 bases). The CDR3 length is 15 residues. With 4 bases removed from V and 5 bases from J, the gap between germline ends came to 19 bases. The germline V gene encodes CDR1 SQVTM and CDR2 ANQGSEA. Here the CDR3 reads CSVATTGILGDTQYF. For the CDR3, the DNA is TGCAGCGTTGCTACGACCGGGATCCTGGGAGATACGCAGTATTTT.